What follows is one T cell receptor beta chain and its context. Its matching antigen is unknown. Trimming stripped 3 bases from V and 0 bases from J, with 8 bases between. This CDR3 is 14 amino acids long. In germline, CDR1 is SSHAT, CDR2 FNYEAQ (reference sequence). This entry is derived from a study of cytotoxic CD8 clonotypes in ibrutinib-treated CLL. The protocol was immunoSEQ multiplex PCR, while the TCRdb copy is restricted to in-frame clones and leaves out a portion. The table includes roughly 330,000 clones, roughly 71% detected once. The study's findings and limits: Baseline levels of clonality went above those of age-matched healthy donors and moved with circulating CD8+ T-cell counts. An increase in clonality occurred at ibrutinib response, followed by a return toward baseline at progression. Sustained-remission and progressing patients diverged in sampling times. Public clonotypes, rarely seen, contracted or held steady on treatment.

This chain joins TRBV7-7 and TRBJ2-5; no clear D. The source of this sequence is a human donor with chronic lymphocytic leukemia. The starting material was PBMCs, obtained after 36 months of ibrutinib treatment. CDR3 bases: TGTGCCAGCAGCTTTTCACAGAACCAAGAGACCCAGTACTTC. Translation: CASSFSQNQETQYF.